What follows are 28 T cell receptor beta chains derived from one specimen sequenced in a study of CD8+ T cells in alopecia areata. Sequencing used cDNA as its template, made by extracting RNA and reverse transcribing it. TCRdb's table, derived via immunoSEQ multiplex PCR, lists solely in-frame clones and lacks some. The profile shows approximately 140,000 clones, 40% to 50% of them singletons. The material sequenced was CD4+ T cells sorted from blood. These receptors all stem from a human donor with alopecia areata.

This clone was counted between two and nine times. The CDR3 sequence is CASSFGDNEQYF. CDR3 bases: TGCGCCAGCAGCTTTGGAGACAACGAGCAGTACTTC. The genes are TRBV5-1 and TRBJ2-7; D uncertain. The CDR3 totals 12 residues. Trimming shortened V by 2 bases and J by 5 bases, and 8 bases separated the two germline ends. Germline V gives CDR1 SGHRS, CDR2 YFSETQ.

The V and J genes are TRBV28 and TRBJ2-4; 8 nucleotides agree with TRBD1. Germline CDR1 is MDHEN and CDR2 is SYDVKM. This CDR3 region has 15 residues. V shed 2 bases, J shed 8 bases, and the junction held 8 bases outside the gene matches. The CDR3 region is CASSLRTGHQDIQYF. The CDR3, as DNA: TGTGCCAGCAGTTTACGGACAGGGCACCAGGACATTCAGTACTTC. Using reference TRBV28 and TRBJ2-4 for the parts outside the CDR3, the full variable domain is DVKVTQSSRYLVKRTGEKVFLECVQDMDHENMFWYRQDPGLGLRLIYFSYDVKMKEKGDIPEGYSVSREKKERFSLILESASTNQTSMYLCASSLRTGHQDIQYFGAGTRLSVL.

This clone has just one count. The genes are TRBV18 and TRBJ2-7; 8 bases line up with TRBD1. The CDR3 has 15 residues. Germline loops: CDR1 KGHSH, CDR2 LQKENI. V dropped 6 bases and J dropped 0; count of bases not matched to a gene: 7. The CDR3 nucleotides read TGTGCCAGCTCTCCGGGACAGGTCAGCTCCTACGAGCAGTACTTC. It translates to CASSPGQVSSYEQYF.

This sequence joins TRBV5-4 and TRBJ2-3; D not certain. The CDR3 is made up of 14 amino acids. Trimming pared 2 bases from V and 4 bases from J, leaving 11 bases between. Per germline, CDR1 SGHNT and CDR2 YYREEE (reference sequence). The CDR3 sequence is CASSLGYRSDTQYF. The CDR3 DNA reads as TGTGCCAGCAGCTTAGGCTACAGATCAGATACGCAGTATTTT.

J is TRBJ1-2 and V is TRBV19, with D maybe TRBD1 (5 bases). V was trimmed by 10 bases and J by 5 bases, leaving 20 bases between them. Per germline, CDR1 LNHDA and CDR2 SQIVND (reference sequence). The CDR3 contains 14 residues. This chain's CDR3 is CAISPDRGPYGYTF. CDR3 DNA: TGTGCCATATCTCCCGATCGGGGCCCGTATGGCTACACCTTC.

The chain joins TRBV4-2 to TRBJ1-1, with TRBD1 matching 9 bases. Germline values: CDR1 LGHNA, CDR2 YNFKEQ. The J segment lost 3 bases and the V segment lost 6 bases, leaving 14 bases of the junction unmatched. The CDR3 contains 17 residues. The CDR3, as DNA: TGTGCCAGCAGACCGCTGAATGGACAGGGGTTGGACACTGAAGCTTTCTTT. It codes for CASRPLNGQGLDTEAFF.

As concerns this clone: This sample also contains other DNA sequences that code for the same CDR3. The V gene is TRBV6-6, the J gene TRBJ1-1; no definite D call. The CDR3 is 13 amino acids. Trimming pared 3 bases from V and 1 base from J, leaving 6 bases between. CDR1 is MNHNY and CDR2 is SVGAGI in the germline V gene (reference sequence). The CDR3 nucleotides read TGTGCCAGCAGTTATCCTGGGAACACTGAAGCTTTCTTT. It encodes CASSYPGNTEAFF.

This clone was seen more than once but under ten times. The chain couples TRBV19 to TRBJ2-3; no clear D. The CDR3 length is 13 residues. Per the germline V gene, CDR1 is LNHDA and CDR2 is SQIVND (reference sequence). V lost 1 base to trimming and J lost 6 bases, with 8 bases between them. The CDR3 bases are TGTGCCAGTAGTATAGGAGTAGGGGATACGCAGTATTTT. Translated: CASSIGVGDTQYF.

This chain joins TRBV7-9 and TRBJ2-1, with D tentatively TRBD2 (5 bases). The CDR3 totals 14 residues. Trimming removed 0 bases from V and 9 bases from J, with 12 bases in between. Germline V lookup: CDR1 SEHNR, CDR2 FQNEAQ (reference sequence). Here the CDR3 reads CASSLATILVEQFF. CDR3 in DNA: TGTGCCAGCAGCTTAGCGACTATTTTGGTTGAGCAGTTCTTC. Complete variable domain (other parts from reference TRBV7-9 and TRBJ2-1): DTGVSQNPRHKITKRGQNVTFRCDPISEHNRLYWYRQTLGQGPEFLTYFQNEAQLEKSRLLSDRFSAERPKGSFSTLEIQRTEQGDSAMYLCASSLATILVEQFFGPGTRLTVL.

J is TRBJ2-7 and V is TRBV6-6; 7 nucleotides align to TRBD1. Germline CDR1 and CDR2: MNHNY and SVGAGI (reference sequence). This CDR3 contains 14 residues. V was pared by 7 bases and J by 2 bases, with 8 bases of the junction left unmatched. The CDR3 bases are TGTGCCAGCAAACTCCGACAGGGACCCTACGAGCAGTACTTC. Translated: CASKLRQGPYEQYF.

The chain couples TRBV11-2 to TRBJ2-7; possibly TRBD1 for D (5 bases). This CDR3 spans 14 amino acids. Germline V gene sequence: CDR1 SGHAT, CDR2 FQNNGV. V was shortened by 7 bases and J by 12 bases, with 25 bases between the two germline ends. CDR3 protein: CASTPTGAILERYF. DNA for the CDR3: TGTGCCAGCACCCCTACTGGGGCAATACTCGAACGGTACTTC. The full variable domain, in which reference TRBV11-2 and TRBJ2-7 provide the parts outside the CDR3, is EAGVAQSPRYKIIEKRQSVAFWCNPISGHATLYWYQQILGQGPKLLIQFQNNGVVDDSQLPKDRFSAERLKGVDSTLKIQPAKLEDSAVYLCASTPTGAILERYFGPGTRLTVT.

The rearrangement links TRBV5-1 to TRBJ2-7, with D possibly TRBD2 on 6 matching bases. CDR1 is SGHRS and CDR2 is YFSETQ in the germline V gene. The CDR3 loop spans 14 amino acids. V lost 4 bases and J lost 4, with 15 bases in between. CDR3 loop: CASSSLGLQYEQYF. The CDR3, as DNA: TGCGCCAGCAGCAGTCTCGGACTACAATACGAGCAGTACTTC.

The chain uses TRBV25-1 and TRBJ2-3; 8 positions match TRBD1. V was clipped by 5 bases and J by 4 bases; unmatched bases: 11. Germline V lookup: CDR1 MGHDK, CDR2 SYGVNS. This CDR3 is 16 amino acids long. CDR3 residues: CASSSPGQGAADTQYF. The CDR3 DNA follows: TGTGCCAGCAGTTCCCCCGGACAGGGAGCAGCAGATACGCAGTATTTT.

This clone was seen a handful of times. The chain joins TRBV2 to TRBJ2-1; TRBD1 agrees at 8 bases. This CDR3 spans 15 amino acids. Germline lookup yields CDR1 SNHLY and CDR2 FYNNEI. V shed 0 bases and J 3 bases; nucleotides not matched to a gene: 1. Here the CDR3 reads CASSEAGQDYNEQFF. The CDR3 DNA reads as TGTGCCAGCAGTGAAGCGGGACAGGACTACAATGAGCAGTTCTTC.

This sequence joins TRBV30 and TRBJ1-5; D is unresolved. The CDR3 runs 13 residues. CDR1 and CDR2 from the germline V gene are GTSNPN and SVGIG (reference sequence). V was pared by 8 bases and J by 11 bases, with 22 bases between. As DNA, the CDR3 is TGTGCCGTCGCCGGGAGGAATTCCGGGGCCCAGCATTTT. As protein: CAVAGRNSGAQHF.

J is TRBJ2-3 and V is TRBV28; 7 bases are a match to TRBD2. V was clipped by 2 bases and J by 3 bases; unmatched bases: 8. The length of the CDR3 is 16 residues. Germline values: CDR1 MDHEN, CDR2 SYDVKM. CDR3 DNA sequence: TGTGCCAGCAGTTTACTGGCGGGAGTGTTGACAGATACGCAGTATTTT. Translated: CASSLLAGVLTDTQYF.

This sequence joins TRBV27 and TRBJ2-3; TRBD2 agrees at 12 bases. Germline V gene sequence: CDR1 MNHEY, CDR2 SMNVEV (reference sequence). This CDR3 has 16 amino acids. Trimming removed 6 bases from V and 5 bases from J; junction bases left unmatched: 9. The CDR3 coding sequence is TGTGCCAGCAGACCTCGGACTAGCGGGGTTGAAGATACGCAGTATTTT. Amino acid sequence: CASRPRTSGVEDTQYF.

This clone came up a few times. The chain recombines TRBV29-1 with TRBJ2-5, with a tentative D call TRBD2 (6 bases). Trimming took off 6 bases at V and 2 bases at J, with 10 bases between the two ends. The germline V gene encodes CDR1 SQVTM and CDR2 ANQGSEA. The CDR3 is 12 residues long. The CDR3, as DNA: TGCAGCGTAACCGGGAGTCAAGAGACCCAGTACTTC. This translates into CSVTGSQETQYF.

V and J are TRBV28 and TRBJ1-2; D is unresolved. V was clipped by 2 bases and J by 4 bases, with 2 bases between them. There are 11 residues in the CDR3. Germline V gives CDR1 MDHEN, CDR2 SYDVKM. As DNA, the CDR3 is TGTGCCAGCAGTTTAGCCTATGGCTACACCTTC. Amino acids: CASSLAYGYTF.

The rearrangement uses TRBV29-1 and TRBJ1-1; D possibly corresponds to TRBD1 (5 bases). The CDR3 has 12 amino acids. The V end lost 3 bases, the J end lost 5 bases, and 10 bases lay between the germline ends. Germline V gene data show CDR1 as SQVTM and CDR2 as ANQGSEA. The CDR3 DNA reads TGCAGCGTTGAGAGAGCAGGGACTGAAGCTTTCTTT. This translates into CSVERAGTEAFF.

The V and J genes are TRBV29-1 and TRBJ2-5; 7 nucleotides agree with TRBD1. Trimming at V came to 6 bases and at J to 3 bases, leaving 4 bases not matched to a gene. This CDR3 spans 12 amino acids. Germline values: CDR1 SQVTM, CDR2 ANQGSEA. The CDR3 reads CSVTDRKETQYF. DNA for the CDR3: TGCAGCGTGACGGACAGGAAAGAGACCCAGTACTTC. The entire variable domain, with the rest obtained from reference TRBV29-1 and TRBJ2-5, is as follows: SAVISQKPSRDICQRGTSLTIQCQVDSQVTMMFWYRQQPGQSLTLIATANQGSEATYESGFVIDKFPISRPNLTFSTLTVSNMSPEDSSIYLCSVTDRKETQYFGPGTRLLVL.

The genes are TRBV5-6 and TRBJ1-1, with D unclear. The CDR3 has 14 residues. V lost 0 bases and J lost 4, with 10 bases in between. The germline gives CDR1 SGHDT, CDR2 YYEEEE. The CDR3 DNA reads TGTGCCAGCAGCTTGGGGATTCCCGGCACTGAAGCTTTCTTT. Protein product: CASSLGIPGTEAFF.

The chain employs TRBV5-1 and TRBJ2-7, with 8 positions matching TRBD2. The CDR3 has 15 amino acids. J was trimmed by 6 bases and V by 4 bases; bases with no gene match: 12. Germline CDR1 is SGHRS and CDR2 is YFSETQ. In nucleotides, the CDR3 is TGCGCCAGCAGCCCCAGGGTAGCGGGAAGAGGCGAGCAGTACTTC. It is translated as CASSPRVAGRGEQYF.

A few counts support this clone. J is TRBJ2-1 and V is TRBV14; D not certain. From germline, CDR1 is SGHDN and CDR2 FVKESK. The length of the CDR3 is 13 residues. The V end lost 5 bases, the J end lost 2 bases, and 7 bases lay between the germline ends. CDR3: CASSELTYNEQFF. The CDR3, as DNA: TGTGCCAGCAGCGAATTAACCTACAATGAGCAGTTCTTC.

The table lists this clone with a few counts. The rearrangement links TRBV29-1 to TRBJ2-2; no definite D call. Germline CDR1 and CDR2: SQVTM and ANQGSEA. The V end was cut by 0 bases, the J end by 5 bases, with 7 bases between. The CDR3 spans 13 residues. CDR3 protein: CSVEERATGELFF. The CDR3 DNA reads as TGCAGCGTTGAAGAACGGGCGACCGGGGAGCTGTTTTTT.

The rearrangement uses TRBV6-5 and TRBJ1-4; TRBD1 might be the D (6 bases). The CDR3 runs to 15 residues. V lost 8 bases and J lost 12, with 25 bases in between. Germline CDR1 is MNHEY and CDR2 is SVGAGI. The CDR3 nucleotides read TGTGCCAGCCAGATCCTACAGGGCCCAATGGTGGAACTGTTTTTT. This translates into CASQILQGPMVELFF.

This clone has only one observation. The chain joins TRBV29-1 to TRBJ1-5, with D uncertain. Germline CDR1 and CDR2: SQVTM and ANQGSEA. The CDR3 runs 14 residues. Trimming shortened V by 7 bases and J by 5 bases, and 18 bases separated the two germline ends. The CDR3 region has the DNA TGCAGCGCGATCCCGAGTGGAAGGGATCAGCCCCAGCATTTT. Translated, it gives CSAIPSGRDQPQHF. Full variable domain (outside the CDR3, taken from reference TRBV29-1 and TRBJ1-5): SAVISQKPSRDICQRGTSLTIQCQVDSQVTMMFWYRQQPGQSLTLIATANQGSEATYESGFVIDKFPISRPNLTFSTLTVSNMSPEDSSIYLCSAIPSGRDQPQHFGDGTRLSIL.

The J gene is TRBJ2-1, the V gene TRBV29-1, with 8 bases matching TRBD2. CDR1 is SQVTM, CDR2 ANQGSEA, per germline. The CDR3 contains 14 residues. Losses at the gene ends were 4 bases for V and 6 bases for J; bases not matched to a gene: 8. CDR3: CSVGGAGAGNEQFF. CDR3 nucleotide sequence: TGCAGCGTTGGCGGAGCGGGAGCGGGCAATGAGCAGTTCTTC.